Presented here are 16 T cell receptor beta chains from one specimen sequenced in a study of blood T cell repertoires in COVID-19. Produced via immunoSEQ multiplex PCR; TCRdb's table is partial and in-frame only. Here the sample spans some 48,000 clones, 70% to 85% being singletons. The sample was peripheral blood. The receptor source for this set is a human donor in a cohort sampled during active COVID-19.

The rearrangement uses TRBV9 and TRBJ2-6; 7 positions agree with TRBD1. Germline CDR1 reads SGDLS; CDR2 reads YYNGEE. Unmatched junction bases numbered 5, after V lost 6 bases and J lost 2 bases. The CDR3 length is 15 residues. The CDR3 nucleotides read TGTGCCAGCAACGAGGGGGCGCCTGGGGCCAACGTCCTGACTTTC. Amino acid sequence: CASNEGAPGANVLTF.

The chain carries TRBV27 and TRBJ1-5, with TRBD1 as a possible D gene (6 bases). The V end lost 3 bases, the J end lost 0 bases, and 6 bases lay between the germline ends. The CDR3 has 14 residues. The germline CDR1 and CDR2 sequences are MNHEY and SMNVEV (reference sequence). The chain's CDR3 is CASSFRGSNQPQHF. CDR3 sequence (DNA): TGTGCCAGCAGTTTCAGGGGTAGCAATCAGCCCCAGCATTTT.

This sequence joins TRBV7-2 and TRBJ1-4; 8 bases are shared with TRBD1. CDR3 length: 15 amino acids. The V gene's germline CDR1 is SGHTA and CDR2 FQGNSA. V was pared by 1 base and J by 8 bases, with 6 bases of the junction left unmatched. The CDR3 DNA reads TGTGCCAGCAGCTTAGAGAGGACAGGGACCGAAAAACTGTTTTTT. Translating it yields CASSLERTGTEKLFF.

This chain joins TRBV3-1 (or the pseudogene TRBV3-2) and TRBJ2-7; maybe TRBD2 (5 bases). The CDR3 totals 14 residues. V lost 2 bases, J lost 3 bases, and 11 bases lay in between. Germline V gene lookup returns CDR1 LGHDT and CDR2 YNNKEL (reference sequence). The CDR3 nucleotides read TGTGCCAGCAGCCAAACTAGTTCTTACTACGAGCAGTACTTC. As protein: CASSQTSSYYEQYF.

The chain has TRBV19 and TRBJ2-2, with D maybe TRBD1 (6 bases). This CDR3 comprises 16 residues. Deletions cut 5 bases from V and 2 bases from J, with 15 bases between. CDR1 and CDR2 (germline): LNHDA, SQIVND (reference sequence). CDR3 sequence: CASSPQGLQNTGELFF. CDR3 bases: TGTGCCAGTAGTCCGCAGGGGCTCCAAAACACCGGGGAGCTGTTTTTT. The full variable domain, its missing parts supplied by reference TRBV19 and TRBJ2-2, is DGGITQSPKYLFRKEGQNVTLSCEQNLNHDAMYWYRQDPGQGLRLIYYSQIVNDFQKGDIAEGYSVSREKKESFPLTVTSAQKNPTAFYLCASSPQGLQNTGELFFGEGSRLTVL.

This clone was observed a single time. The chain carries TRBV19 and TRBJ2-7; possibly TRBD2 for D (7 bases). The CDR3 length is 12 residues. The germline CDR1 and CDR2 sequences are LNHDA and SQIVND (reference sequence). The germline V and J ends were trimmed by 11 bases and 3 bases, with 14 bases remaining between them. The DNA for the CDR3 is TGTGCCTCCTGGGGAGGGGGCTACGAGCAGTACTTC. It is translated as CASWGGGYEQYF.

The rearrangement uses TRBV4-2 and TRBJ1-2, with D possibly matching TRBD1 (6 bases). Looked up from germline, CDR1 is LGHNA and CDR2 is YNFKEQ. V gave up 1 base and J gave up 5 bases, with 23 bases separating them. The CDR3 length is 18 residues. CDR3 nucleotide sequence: TGTGCCAGCAGCCAAGGGGTCAGCGCAGGGGATAGACGTTATGGCTACACCTTC. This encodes CASSQGVSAGDRRYGYTF.

CDR3: CASSPFVNSPLHF. In DNA, the CDR3 is TGTGCCAGCAGCCCTTTCGTCAATTCACCCCTCCACTTT. This sequence joins TRBV14 and TRBJ1-6; no reliable D call. The CDR3 is made up of 13 amino acids. V was cut by 4 bases and J by 7 bases, with 8 bases left in between. The germline V gene has CDR1 SGHDN and CDR2 FVKESK.

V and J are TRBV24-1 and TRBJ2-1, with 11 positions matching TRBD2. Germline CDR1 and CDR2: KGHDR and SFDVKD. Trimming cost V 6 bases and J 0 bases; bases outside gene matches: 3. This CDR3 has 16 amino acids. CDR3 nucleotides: TGTGCCACCAGTTTAGCGGGAGGGTCCTCCTACAATGAGCAGTTCTTC. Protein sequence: CATSLAGGSSYNEQFF.

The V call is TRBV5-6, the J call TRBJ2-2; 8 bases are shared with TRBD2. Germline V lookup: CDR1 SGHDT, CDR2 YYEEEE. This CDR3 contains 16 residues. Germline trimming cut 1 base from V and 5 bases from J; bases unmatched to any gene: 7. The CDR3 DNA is TGTGCCAGCAGCTTGTTTGGCGGGAGGAGGACCGGGGAGCTGTTTTTT. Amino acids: CASSLFGGRRTGELFF. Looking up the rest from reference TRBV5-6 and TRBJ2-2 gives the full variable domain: DAGVTQSPTHLIKTRGQQVTLRCSPKSGHDTVSWYQQALGQGPQFIFQYYEEEERQRGNFPDRFSGHQFPNYSSELNVNALLLGDSALYLCASSLFGGRRTGELFFGEGSRLTVL.

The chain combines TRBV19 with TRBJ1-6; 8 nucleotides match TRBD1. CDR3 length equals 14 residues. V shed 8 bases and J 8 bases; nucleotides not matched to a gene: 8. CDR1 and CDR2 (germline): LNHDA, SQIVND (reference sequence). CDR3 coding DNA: TGTGCCAGTGCCGGACAGGGCGTCCATTCACCCCTCCACTTT. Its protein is CASAGQGVHSPLHF.

The CDR3 region is CASSPSLYRSNQPQHF. Written as DNA, the CDR3 is TGCGCCAGCAGCCCTTCTCTATACCGTAGCAATCAGCCCCAGCATTTT. The rearrangement joins TRBV4-1 to TRBJ1-5; D ambiguous. CDR1 is MGHRA and CDR2 is YSYEKL in the germline V gene. The CDR3 has 16 residues. V dropped 4 bases and J dropped 0 bases, with 13 bases sitting between them.

As DNA, the CDR3 is TGTGCCACCAACTCACTAGCGGGGCCTACAACTAGCACAGATACGCAGTATTTT. Encoded protein: CATNSLAGPTTSTDTQYF. The chain employs TRBV15 and TRBJ2-3, with TRBD2 matching over 10 bases. V shed 7 bases, J shed 0 bases, and the junction held 13 bases outside the gene matches. Germline assignment: CDR1 LNHNV and CDR2 YYDKDF (reference sequence). This CDR3 region has 18 residues.

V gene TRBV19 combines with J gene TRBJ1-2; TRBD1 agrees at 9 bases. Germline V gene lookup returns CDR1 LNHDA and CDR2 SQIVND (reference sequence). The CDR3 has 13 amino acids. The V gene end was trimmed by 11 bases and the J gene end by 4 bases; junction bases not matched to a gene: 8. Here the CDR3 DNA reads TGTGCCGTCACAGGGGGCGCAGGCTATGGCTACACCTTC. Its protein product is CAVTGGAGYGYTF.

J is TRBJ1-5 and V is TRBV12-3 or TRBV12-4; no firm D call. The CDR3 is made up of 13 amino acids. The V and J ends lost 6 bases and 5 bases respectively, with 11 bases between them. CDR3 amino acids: CASRFHSDQPQHF. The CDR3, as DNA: TGTGCCAGCAGGTTCCACTCGGATCAGCCCCAGCATTTT.

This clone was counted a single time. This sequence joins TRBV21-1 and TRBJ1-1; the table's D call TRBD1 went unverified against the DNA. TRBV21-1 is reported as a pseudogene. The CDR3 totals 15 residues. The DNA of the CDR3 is TGTGCCAGCAGCTATAGAGACAGGGGGACCACTGAAGCTTTCTTT. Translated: CASSYRDRGTTEAFF.